The sample holds a few counts of the clone carrying this T cell receptor beta chain. Its antigen is not known. The entry originates in a study of molecular identifiers for immune sequencing clone quantification. Per germline, CDR1 LGHNA and CDR2 YSLEER. V dropped 2 bases and J dropped 9 bases, with 14 bases sitting between them. This CDR3 has 13 amino acids. Study-level findings and limits: Clones above 20 RNA copies contained over 97% of effector molecules but under 1% of naive ones.

Sorting recovered naive CD8 T cells on a CD8+CD4-CCR7+CD45RA+ profile. Methods described previously were used for bulk TCR libraries, and listed TCR primers were applied. TCRdb recomputed calls from the PCR reads with MiXCR, one row per CDR3 protein. The sample carries approximately 590,000 distinct CDR3 sequences, 25% recorded once. This TCR derives from a human donor in good health. Some libraries in this study had Jurkat cell RNA spiked in. The V call is TRBV4-3, the J call TRBJ2-7; no definite D call. Specimen: naive CD8+ T cells from blood, with Jurkat cell RNA spiked in. Indicated subset: FACS-sorted CD8+CD4-CCR7+CD45RA+ naive T cells. The CDR3 nucleotides are TGCGCCAGCAGCCAATCGGAGTTTCACGTGCAGTACTTC. This translates into CASSQSEFHVQYF.